This TCR beta chain came from a study of beta chain features in type 1 diabetes. With 1 base removed from V and 2 bases from J, the gap between germline ends came to 6 bases. This CDR3 contains 13 residues. Germline CDR1 is SGHRS and CDR2 is YFSETQ. As concerns this clone: Its specificity is unknown.

Study-wide points: Amplification by PCR could prefer shorter templates, with the same effect in patients and controls.

What was sequenced were expressed TCRB transcripts, since all of the isolated RNA had been reverse transcribed. Using immunoSEQ multiplex PCR, the repertoire was profiled, and TCRdb retains in-frame clones only, with some absent. This sample has some 500,000 clones, with approximately 10% found just once. This clonotype originated in a woman under 30 in good health. The sample comprised naive CD4+ T cells from blood. V usage is TRBV5-1 and J usage is TRBJ2-5; D gene ambiguous. The CDR3 here is CASSLRIQETQYF. The DNA for the CDR3 is TGCGCCAGCAGCTTGCGGATTCAAGAGACCCAGTACTTC.